Each of the 2 T cell receptor beta chains below was sequenced from the same sample in a study of beta chain features in type 1 diabetes. As every portion of the isolated RNA was reverse transcribed, the sequencing read expressed TCRB transcripts. Measured with immunoSEQ multiplex PCR; TCRdb has only the in-frame clones, and not every one. The table shows hundreds of thousands of clones, with 15% to 17% occurring only once. Sequenced input: naive CD4+ T cells from blood. These receptors came from a man between 18 and 29 years old in good health.

CDR3: CSVVGALNYGYTF. As DNA, the CDR3 is TGCAGCGTTGTCGGGGCACTCAACTATGGCTACACCTTC. The chain uses TRBV29-1 and TRBJ1-2, with a tentative D call TRBD1 (5 bases). Germline CDR1 SQVTM, CDR2 ANQGSEA. CDR3 length: 13 residues. V was cut by 4 bases and J by 2 bases, with 11 bases left in between.

The V gene is TRBV7-2, the J gene TRBJ1-2; 9 bases match TRBD1. The CDR3 is 16 amino acids. With V trimmed by 2 bases and J by 7 bases, 11 bases remained unmatched. Looked up from germline, CDR1 is SGHTA and CDR2 is FQGNSA. The CDR3 nucleotides are TGTGCCAGCAGCTTACCCACAGGGGGCCGGGGAGCTGGCTACACCTTC. Translated, it gives CASSLPTGGRGAGYTF.